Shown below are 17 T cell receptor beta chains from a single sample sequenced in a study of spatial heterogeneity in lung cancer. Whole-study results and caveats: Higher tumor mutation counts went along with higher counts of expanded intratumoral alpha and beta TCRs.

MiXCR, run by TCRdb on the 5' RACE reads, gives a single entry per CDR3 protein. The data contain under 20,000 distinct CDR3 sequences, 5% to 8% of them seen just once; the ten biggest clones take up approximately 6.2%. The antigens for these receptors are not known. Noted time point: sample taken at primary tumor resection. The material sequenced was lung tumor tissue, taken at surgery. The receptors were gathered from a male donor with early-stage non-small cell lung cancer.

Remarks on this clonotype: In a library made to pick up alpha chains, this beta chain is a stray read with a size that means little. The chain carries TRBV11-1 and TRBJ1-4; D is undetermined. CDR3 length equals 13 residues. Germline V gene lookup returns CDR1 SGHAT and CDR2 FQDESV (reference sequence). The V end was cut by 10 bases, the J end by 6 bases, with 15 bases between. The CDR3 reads CATGIVSHEKLFF. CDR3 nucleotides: TGTGCCACCGGGATTGTCTCACATGAAAAACTGTTTTTT.

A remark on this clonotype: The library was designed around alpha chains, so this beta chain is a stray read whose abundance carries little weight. CDR3 protein: CASSLNKPSTDTQYF. The CDR3 nucleotides are TGCGCCAGCAGCTTGAACAAGCCTAGCACAGATACGCAGTATTTT. The chain has TRBV5-1 and TRBJ2-3; D is undetermined. Looked up from germline, CDR1 is SGHRS and CDR2 is YFSETQ. Trimming took off 1 base at V and 0 bases at J, with 9 bases between the two ends. This CDR3 comprises 15 residues.

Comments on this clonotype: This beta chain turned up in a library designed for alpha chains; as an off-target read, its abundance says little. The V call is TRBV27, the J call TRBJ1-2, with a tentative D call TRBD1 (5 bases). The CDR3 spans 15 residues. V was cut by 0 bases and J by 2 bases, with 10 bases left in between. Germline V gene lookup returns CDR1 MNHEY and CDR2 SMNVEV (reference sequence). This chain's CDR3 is CASSLSEGNNYGYTF. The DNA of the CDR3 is TGTGCCAGCAGTTTATCGGAGGGGAACAACTATGGCTACACCTTC.

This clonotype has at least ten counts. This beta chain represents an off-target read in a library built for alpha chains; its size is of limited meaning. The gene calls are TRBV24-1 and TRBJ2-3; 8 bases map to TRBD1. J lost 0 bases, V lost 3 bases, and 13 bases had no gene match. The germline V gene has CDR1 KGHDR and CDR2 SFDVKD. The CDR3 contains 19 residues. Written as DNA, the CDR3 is TGTGCCACCAGTGATCCCTCGGGACAGGTGTATTCTAGCACAGATACGCAGTATTTT. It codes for CATSDPSGQVYSSTDTQYF.

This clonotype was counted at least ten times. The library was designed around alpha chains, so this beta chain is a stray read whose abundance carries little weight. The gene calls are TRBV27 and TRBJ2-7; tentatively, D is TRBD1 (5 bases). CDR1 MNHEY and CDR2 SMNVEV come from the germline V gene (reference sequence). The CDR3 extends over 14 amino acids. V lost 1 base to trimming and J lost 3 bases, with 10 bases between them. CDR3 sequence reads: CASSLYDSYYEQYF. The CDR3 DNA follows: TGTGCCAGCAGTTTATACGACAGTTACTACGAGCAGTACTTC.

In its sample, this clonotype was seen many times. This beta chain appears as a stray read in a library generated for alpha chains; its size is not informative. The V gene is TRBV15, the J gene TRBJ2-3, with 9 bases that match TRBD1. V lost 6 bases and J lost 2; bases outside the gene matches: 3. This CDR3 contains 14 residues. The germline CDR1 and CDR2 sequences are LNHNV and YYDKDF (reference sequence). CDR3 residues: CATRTGGLTDTQYF. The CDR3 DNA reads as TGTGCCACCAGAACAGGGGGCCTCACAGATACGCAGTATTTT.

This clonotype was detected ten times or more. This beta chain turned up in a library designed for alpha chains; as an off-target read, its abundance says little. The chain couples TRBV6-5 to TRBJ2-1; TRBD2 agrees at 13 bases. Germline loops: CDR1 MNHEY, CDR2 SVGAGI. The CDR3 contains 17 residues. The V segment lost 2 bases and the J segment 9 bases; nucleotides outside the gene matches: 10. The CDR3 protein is CASSYRSGLAGFREQFF. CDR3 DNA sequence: TGTGCCAGCAGTTACCGCTCGGGACTAGCGGGGTTCCGTGAGCAGTTCTTC.

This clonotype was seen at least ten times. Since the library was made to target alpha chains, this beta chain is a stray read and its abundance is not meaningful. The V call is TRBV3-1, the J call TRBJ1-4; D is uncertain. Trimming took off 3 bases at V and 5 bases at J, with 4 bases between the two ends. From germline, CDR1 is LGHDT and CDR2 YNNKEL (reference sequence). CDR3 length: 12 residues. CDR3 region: CASSQLNEKLFF. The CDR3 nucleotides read TGTGCCAGCAGCCAGCTCAATGAAAAACTGTTTTTT. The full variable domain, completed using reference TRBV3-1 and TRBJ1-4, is DTAVSQTPKYLVTQMGNDKSIKCEQNLGHDTMYWYKQDSKKFLKIMFSYNNKELIINETVPNRFSPKSPDKAHLNLHINSLELGDSAVYFCASSQLNEKLFFGSGTQLSVL.

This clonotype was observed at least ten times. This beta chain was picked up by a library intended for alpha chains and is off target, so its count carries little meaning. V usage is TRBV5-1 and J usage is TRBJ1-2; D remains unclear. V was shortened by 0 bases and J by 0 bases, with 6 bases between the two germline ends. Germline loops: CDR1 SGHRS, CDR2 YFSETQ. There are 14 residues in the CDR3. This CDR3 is CASSLDTSNYGYTF. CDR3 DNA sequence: TGCGCCAGCAGCTTGGACACATCTAACTATGGCTACACCTTC.

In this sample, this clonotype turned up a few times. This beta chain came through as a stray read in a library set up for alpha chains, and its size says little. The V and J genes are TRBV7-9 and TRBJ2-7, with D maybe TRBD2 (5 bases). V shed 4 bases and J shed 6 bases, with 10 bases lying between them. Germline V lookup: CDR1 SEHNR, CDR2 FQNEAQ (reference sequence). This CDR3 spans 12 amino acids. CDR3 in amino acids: CASSSGVSEQYF. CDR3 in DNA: TGTGCCAGCAGCTCCGGGGTGAGCGAGCAGTACTTC.

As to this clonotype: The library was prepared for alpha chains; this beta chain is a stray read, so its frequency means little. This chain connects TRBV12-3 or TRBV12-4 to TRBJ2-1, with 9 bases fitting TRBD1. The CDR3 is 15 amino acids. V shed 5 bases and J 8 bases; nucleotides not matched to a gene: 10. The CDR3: CASSPRDRVKDEQFF. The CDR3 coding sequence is TGTGCCAGCAGTCCCCGGGACAGGGTGAAGGATGAGCAGTTCTTC.

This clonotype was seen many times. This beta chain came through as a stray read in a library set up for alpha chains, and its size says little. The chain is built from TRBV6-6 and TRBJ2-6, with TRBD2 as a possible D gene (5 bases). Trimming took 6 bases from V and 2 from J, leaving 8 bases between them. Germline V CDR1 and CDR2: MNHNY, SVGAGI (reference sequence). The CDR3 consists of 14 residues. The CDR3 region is CASSGDTGANVLTF. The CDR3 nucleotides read TGTGCCAGCAGCGGGGATACTGGGGCCAACGTCCTGACTTTC.

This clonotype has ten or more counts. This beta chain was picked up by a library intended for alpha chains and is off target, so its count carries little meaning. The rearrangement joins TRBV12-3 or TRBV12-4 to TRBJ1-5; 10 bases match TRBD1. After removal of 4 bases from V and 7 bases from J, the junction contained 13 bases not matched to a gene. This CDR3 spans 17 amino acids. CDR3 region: CASSSSRTGGLRQPQHF. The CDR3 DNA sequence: TGTGCCAGCAGTTCCTCTAGGACAGGGGGGTTGAGGCAGCCCCAGCATTTT.

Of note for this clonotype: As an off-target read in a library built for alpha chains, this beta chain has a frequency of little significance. CDR3 sequence: CASSRPGLNSGANVLTF. Written as DNA, the CDR3 is TGCGCCAGCAGTCGGCCGGGACTGAACTCTGGGGCCAACGTCCTGACTTTC. The gene calls are TRBV23-1 and TRBJ2-6, with D perhaps matching TRBD2 (6 bases). TRBV23-1 is flagged as an ORF with uncertain function. V lost 4 bases and J lost 0, with 13 bases in between. This CDR3 contains 17 residues.

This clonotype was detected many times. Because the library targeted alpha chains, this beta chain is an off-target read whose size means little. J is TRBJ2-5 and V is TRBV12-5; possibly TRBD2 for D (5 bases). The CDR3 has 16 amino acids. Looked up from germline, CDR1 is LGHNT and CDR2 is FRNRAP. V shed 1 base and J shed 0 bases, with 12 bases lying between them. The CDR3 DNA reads TGTGCTAGTGGTTTGGGGGGAGCCTCAAACCAAGAGACCCAGTACTTC. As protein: CASGLGGASNQETQYF.

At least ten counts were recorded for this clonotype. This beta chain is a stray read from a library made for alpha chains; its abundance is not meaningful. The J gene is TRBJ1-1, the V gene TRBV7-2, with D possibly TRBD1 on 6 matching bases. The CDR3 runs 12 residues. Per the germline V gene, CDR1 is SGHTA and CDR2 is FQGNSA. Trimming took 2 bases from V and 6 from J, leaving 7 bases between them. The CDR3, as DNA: TGTGCCAGCAGCTTAAGACAGGCTGAAGCTTTCTTT. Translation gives CASSLRQAEAFF.

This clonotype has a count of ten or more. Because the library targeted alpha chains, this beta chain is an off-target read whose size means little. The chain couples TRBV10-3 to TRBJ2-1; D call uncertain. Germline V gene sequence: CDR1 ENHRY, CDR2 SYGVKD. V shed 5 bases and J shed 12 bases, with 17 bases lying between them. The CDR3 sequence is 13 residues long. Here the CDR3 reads CAISFPQGARQFF. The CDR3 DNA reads TGTGCCATCAGTTTTCCCCAAGGAGCCCGGCAGTTCTTC.